This T cell receptor beta chain stems from a study of blood T cells in healthy people across ages. Combining a sample-barcoded 5' primer with a J-beta primer mix, a second PCR ran for roughly 6 to 11 cycles. TCRdb processed the 5' RACE reads anew with MiXCR; each CDR3 protein has one entry. The sample carries approximately 1,100,000 distinct CDR3 sequences, over 35% recorded once. This clonotype appeared a few times. The antigen remains unidentified. A junction boundary mismatches the germline segment, possibly from a read error. Germline V gives CDR1 ENHRY, CDR2 SYGVKD. This CDR3 spans 15 amino acids. Researchers collected about 9.1 milliliters of peripheral blood from every single donor. Overall study results and limits: Naive T cell percentage showed a strong correlation with TCR beta diversity.

This chain uses TRBV10-3 with TRBJ2-6; D unresolved. Source material: blood. The sequence was collected from a woman in her sixties in good health. The CDR3 protein is CAISGAISEANVLTF. Written as DNA, the CDR3 is TGTGCCATCAGTGGGGCAATCTCTGAGGCCAACGTCCTGACTTTC.